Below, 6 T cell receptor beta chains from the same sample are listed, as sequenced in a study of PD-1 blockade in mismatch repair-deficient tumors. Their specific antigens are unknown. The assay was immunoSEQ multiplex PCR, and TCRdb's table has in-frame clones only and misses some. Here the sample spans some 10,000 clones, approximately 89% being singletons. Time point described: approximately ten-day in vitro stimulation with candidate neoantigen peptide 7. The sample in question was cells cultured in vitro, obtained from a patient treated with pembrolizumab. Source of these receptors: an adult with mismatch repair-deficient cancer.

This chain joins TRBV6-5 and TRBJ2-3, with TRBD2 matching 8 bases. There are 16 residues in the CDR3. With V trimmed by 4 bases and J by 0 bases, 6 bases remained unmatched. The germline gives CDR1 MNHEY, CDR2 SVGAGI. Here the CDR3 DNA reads TGTGCCAGCAGTTCGGTGACTAGCGTGAGCACAGATACGCAGTATTTT. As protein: CASSSVTSVSTDTQYF.

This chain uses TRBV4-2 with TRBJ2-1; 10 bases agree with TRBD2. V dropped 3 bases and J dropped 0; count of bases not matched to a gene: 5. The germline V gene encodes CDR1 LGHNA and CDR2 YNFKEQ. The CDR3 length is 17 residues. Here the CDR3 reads CASSQRSSGSSYNEQFF. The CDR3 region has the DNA TGTGCCAGCAGCCAGCGCTCTAGCGGGAGCTCCTACAATGAGCAGTTCTTC.

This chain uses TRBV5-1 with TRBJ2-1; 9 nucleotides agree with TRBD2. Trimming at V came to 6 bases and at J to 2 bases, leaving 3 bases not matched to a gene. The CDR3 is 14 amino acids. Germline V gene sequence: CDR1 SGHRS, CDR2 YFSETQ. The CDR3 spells CASNLAGAYNEQFF. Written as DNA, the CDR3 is TGCGCCAGCAACTTAGCGGGAGCCTACAATGAGCAGTTCTTC.

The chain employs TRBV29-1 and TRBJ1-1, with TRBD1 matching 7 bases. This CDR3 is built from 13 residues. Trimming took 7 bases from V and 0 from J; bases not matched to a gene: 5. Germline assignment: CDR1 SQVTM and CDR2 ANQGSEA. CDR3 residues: CSGADRMNTEAFF. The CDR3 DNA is TGCAGCGGGGCGGACAGGATGAACACTGAAGCTTTCTTT.

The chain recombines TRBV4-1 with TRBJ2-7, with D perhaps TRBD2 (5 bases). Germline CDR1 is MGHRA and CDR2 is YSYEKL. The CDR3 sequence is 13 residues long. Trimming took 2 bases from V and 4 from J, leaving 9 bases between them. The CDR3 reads CASSQMAGYEQYF. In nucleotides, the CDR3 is TGCGCCAGCAGCCAAATGGCGGGTTACGAGCAGTACTTC.

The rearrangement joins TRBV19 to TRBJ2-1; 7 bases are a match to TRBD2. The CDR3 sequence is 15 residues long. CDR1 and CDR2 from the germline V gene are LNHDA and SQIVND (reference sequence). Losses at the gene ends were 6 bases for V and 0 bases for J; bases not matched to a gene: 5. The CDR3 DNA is TGTGCCAGTAGCCCAGCGGGAAGCTCCTACAATGAGCAGTTCTTC. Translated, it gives CASSPAGSSYNEQFF.